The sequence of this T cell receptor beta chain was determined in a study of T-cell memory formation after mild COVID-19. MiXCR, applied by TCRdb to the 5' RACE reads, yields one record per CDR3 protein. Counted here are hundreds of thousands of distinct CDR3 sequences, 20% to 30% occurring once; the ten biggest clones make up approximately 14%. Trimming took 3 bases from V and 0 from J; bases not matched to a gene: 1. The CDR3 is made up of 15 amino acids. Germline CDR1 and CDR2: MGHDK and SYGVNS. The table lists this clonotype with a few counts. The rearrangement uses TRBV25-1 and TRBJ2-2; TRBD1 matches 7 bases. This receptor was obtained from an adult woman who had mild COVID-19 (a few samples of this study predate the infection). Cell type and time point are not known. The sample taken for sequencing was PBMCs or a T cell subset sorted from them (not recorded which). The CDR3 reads CASSEGTANTGELFF. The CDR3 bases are TGTGCCAGCAGTGAGGGGACAGCGAACACCGGGGAGCTGTTTTTT.